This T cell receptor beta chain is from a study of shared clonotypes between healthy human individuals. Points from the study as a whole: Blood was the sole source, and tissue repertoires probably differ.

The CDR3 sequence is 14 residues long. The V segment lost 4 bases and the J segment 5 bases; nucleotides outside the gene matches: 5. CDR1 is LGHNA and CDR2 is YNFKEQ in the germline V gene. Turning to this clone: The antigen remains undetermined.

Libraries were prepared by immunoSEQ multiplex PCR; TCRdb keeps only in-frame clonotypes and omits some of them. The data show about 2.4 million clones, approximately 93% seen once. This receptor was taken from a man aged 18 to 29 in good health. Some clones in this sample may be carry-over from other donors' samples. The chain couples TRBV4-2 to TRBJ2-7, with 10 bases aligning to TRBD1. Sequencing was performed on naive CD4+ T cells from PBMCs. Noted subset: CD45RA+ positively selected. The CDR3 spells CASSLRQGADEQYF. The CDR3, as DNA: TGTGCCAGCAGCCTCCGACAGGGGGCTGACGAGCAGTACTTC.